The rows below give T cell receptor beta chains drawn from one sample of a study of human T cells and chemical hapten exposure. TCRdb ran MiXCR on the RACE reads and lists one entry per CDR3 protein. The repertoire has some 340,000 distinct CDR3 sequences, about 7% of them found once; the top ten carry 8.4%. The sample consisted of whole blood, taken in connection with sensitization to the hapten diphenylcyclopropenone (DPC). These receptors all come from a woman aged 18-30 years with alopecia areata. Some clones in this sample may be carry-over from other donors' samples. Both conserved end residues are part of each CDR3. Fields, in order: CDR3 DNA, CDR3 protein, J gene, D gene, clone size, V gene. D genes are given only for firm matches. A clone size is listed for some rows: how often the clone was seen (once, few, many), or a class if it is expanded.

cdr3_nt: TGCAGTGCTAGCGGGGACCGGAGTGAAAAACTGTTTTTT
cdr3_aa: CSASGDRSEKLFF
j_call: TRBJ1-4
d_call: NA
clone_size: few
v_call: TRBV20-1

cdr3_nt: TGTGCCAGCAGCTTAGTCGGATACGACAATGAGCAGTTCTTC
cdr3_aa: CASSLVGYDNEQFF
j_call: TRBJ2-1
d_call: NA
clone_size: many
v_call: TRBV7-6

cdr3_nt: TGTGCCAGCAAACGAGGCAGGGTGAGGTACATGAACACTGAAGCTTTCTTT
cdr3_aa: CASKRGRVRYMNTEAFF
j_call: TRBJ1-1
d_call: NA
clone_size: few
v_call: TRBV6-2/TRBV6-3

cdr3_nt: TGTGCCAGCACCCTCAGAGGGAACACTGAAGCTTTCTTT
cdr3_aa: CASTLRGNTEAFF
j_call: TRBJ1-1
d_call: NA
clone_size: NA
v_call: TRBV6-5

cdr3_nt: TGTGCCAGCTCACCACCTTCGCAGGCTGAAGCTTTCTTT
cdr3_aa: CASSPPSQAEAFF
j_call: TRBJ1-1
d_call: NA
clone_size: NA
v_call: TRBV18

cdr3_nt: TGCGCCAGCAGCGACAGGGGGCGCGAAGAGACCCAGTACTTC
cdr3_aa: CASSDRGREETQYF
j_call: TRBJ2-5
d_call: TRBD1
clone_size: NA
v_call: TRBV5-1

cdr3_nt: TGTGCCAGCAGTCCTGGGACTAGCGGGGGGTGGAGCAATGAGCAGTTCTTC
cdr3_aa: CASSPGTSGGWSNEQFF
j_call: TRBJ2-1
d_call: TRBD2
clone_size: many
v_call: TRBV12-3/TRBV12-4

cdr3_nt: TGTGCCAGCAGCCAAAACGCAGTTTTGGGGGAGAGGGTCTACGAGCAGTACTTC
cdr3_aa: CASSQNAVLGERVYEQYF
j_call: TRBJ2-7
d_call: NA
clone_size: many
v_call: TRBV3-1

cdr3_nt: TGTGCCAGCAGCCACCAGACAGAGAATTCACCCCTCCACTTT
cdr3_aa: CASSHQTENSPLHF
j_call: TRBJ1-6
d_call: NA
clone_size: NA
v_call: TRBV3-1

cdr3_nt: TGTGCCAGCAGTAGAAGTATGTCTTCTTACAATGAGCAGTTCTTC
cdr3_aa: CASSRSMSSYNEQFF
j_call: TRBJ2-1
d_call: NA
clone_size: few
v_call: TRBV6-5

cdr3_nt: TGTGCCAGCAGCGTCGAACTAGCGGGGGCTCCCTACGAGCAGTACTTC
cdr3_aa: CASSVELAGAPYEQYF
j_call: TRBJ2-7
d_call: TRBD2
clone_size: NA
v_call: TRBV9

cdr3_nt: TGCGCCAGCAGCCTCGACATATCCCAAGAGACCCAGTACTTC
cdr3_aa: CASSLDISQETQYF
j_call: TRBJ2-5
d_call: NA
clone_size: many
v_call: TRBV4-1

cdr3_nt: TGCAGTGCCACAGGGGGCGTGAACACTGAAGCTTTCTTT
cdr3_aa: CSATGGVNTEAFF
j_call: TRBJ1-1
d_call: TRBD1
clone_size: many
v_call: TRBV20-1

cdr3_nt: TGTGCCAGCAGCTTGGGGCTAGCGTGGAAAGATACGCAGTATTTT
cdr3_aa: CASSLGLAWKDTQYF
j_call: TRBJ2-3
d_call: NA
clone_size: NA
v_call: TRBV5-4

cdr3_nt: TGTGCCAGCAGCCAAGGTGTGACAGATACGCAGTATTTT
cdr3_aa: CASSQGVTDTQYF
j_call: TRBJ2-3
d_call: NA
clone_size: NA
v_call: TRBV14

cdr3_nt: TGTGCCAGCAGCGTAGGCGGGCCTAGCGGGATCACAGATACGCAGTATTTT
cdr3_aa: CASSVGGPSGITDTQYF
j_call: TRBJ2-3
d_call: TRBD2
clone_size: few
v_call: TRBV9

cdr3_nt: TGTGCCATCAGTTACCTAGCGGGGGCGGGGGTAATCCTCCAGTACTTC
cdr3_aa: CAISYLAGAGVILQYF
j_call: TRBJ2-7
d_call: TRBD2
clone_size: few
v_call: TRBV10-3

cdr3_nt: TGTGCCATCAGCTTCGAGCGGGGTGGTGAGGCCCAGTACTTC
cdr3_aa: CAISFERGGEAQYF
j_call: TRBJ2-5
d_call: TRBD2
clone_size: few
v_call: TRBV10-3

cdr3_nt: TGTGCCAGCAGCCGACAGGGGCGCCAGGAAGAAGGCTACACCTTC
cdr3_aa: CASSRQGRQEEGYTF
j_call: TRBJ1-2
d_call: TRBD1
clone_size: few
v_call: TRBV7-4

cdr3_nt: TGCGCCAGCAGCTCCGACCCCCAGGGCTATGGGTATTTT
cdr3_aa: CASSSDPQGYGYF
j_call: TRBJ2-3
d_call: NA
clone_size: few
v_call: TRBV5-1

cdr3_nt: TGTGCCAGCAGTCCCAGAAGGACCGCTTTTTCATCCTACAATGAGCAGTTCTTC
cdr3_aa: CASSPRRTAFSSYNEQFF
j_call: TRBJ2-1
d_call: NA
clone_size: NA
v_call: TRBV6-6

cdr3_nt: TGTGCCAGCAGCTCACAAACAGATACGCAGTATTTT
cdr3_aa: CASSSQTDTQYF
j_call: TRBJ2-3
d_call: NA
clone_size: many
v_call: TRBV7-2

cdr3_nt: TGTGCCAGCAGTTTAAGACAGGGCGGTGGGGAGCTGTTTTTT
cdr3_aa: CASSLRQGGGELFF
j_call: TRBJ2-2
d_call: TRBD1
clone_size: NA
v_call: TRBV12-3/TRBV12-4

cdr3_nt: TGTGCCAGCAGGAGGGCGACAAGCAATCAGCCCCAGCATTTT
cdr3_aa: CASRRATSNQPQHF
j_call: TRBJ1-5
d_call: NA
clone_size: few
v_call: TRBV2

cdr3_nt: TGTGCCAGCAGTTTATTCGGGGGGTGGGGAGACACTGAAGCTTTCTTT
cdr3_aa: CASSLFGGWGDTEAFF
j_call: TRBJ1-1
d_call: NA
clone_size: NA
v_call: TRBV27

cdr3_nt: TGTGCCAGCAGCCAAGGCCTAGCTGTCACAGATACGCAGTATTTT
cdr3_aa: CASSQGLAVTDTQYF
j_call: TRBJ2-3
d_call: NA
clone_size: few
v_call: TRBV14

cdr3_nt: TGTGCCAGCAAGATGATACAATACCGAAACACTGAAGCTTTCTTT
cdr3_aa: CASKMIQYRNTEAFF
j_call: TRBJ1-1
d_call: NA
clone_size: NA
v_call: TRBV13

cdr3_nt: TGTGCCAGCAGCCCCCTGGGAGGGACCGCGAATGGCTACACCTTC
cdr3_aa: CASSPLGGTANGYTF
j_call: TRBJ1-2
d_call: NA
clone_size: NA
v_call: TRBV7-3

cdr3_nt: TGTGCCAGCAGTGGGGGACAGGGGGCGGACATTCAGTACTTC
cdr3_aa: CASSGGQGADIQYF
j_call: TRBJ2-4
d_call: TRBD1
clone_size: many
v_call: TRBV6-1